One and the same sample provided the 25 T cell receptor beta chains below, sequenced in a study of response to subunit inactivated influenza vaccine. One entry per CDR3 protein, called by TCRdb with MiXCR from the RT-PCR reads. The sample has just under 550,000 distinct CDR3 sequences; approximately 22% are singletons. The same specimen was also included in a second study, on T cells expressing NK-cell markers. This second report adds: Synthesis of TCR beta cDNA relied on 5'RACE template switching carrying UMIs.

The source was CD4+ T cells sorted from PBMCs, collected approximately 13 days after vaccination. The source of these receptors is a man in his fifties who received an inactivated influenza vaccine.

This clonotype has a handful of counts. V and J are TRBV12-3 or TRBV12-4 and TRBJ1-5; D not certain. V was shortened by 3 bases and J by 0 bases, with 9 bases between the two germline ends. There are 15 residues in the CDR3. This CDR3 reads CASSLDGNSNQPQHF. The CDR3 nucleotides are TGTGCCAGCAGTTTGGACGGAAATAGCAATCAGCCCCAGCATTTT.

The rearrangement links TRBV10-3 to TRBJ2-5, with 7 bases aligning to TRBD1. V gave up 8 bases and J gave up 4 bases; unmatched junction bases: 7. The germline gives CDR1 ENHRY, CDR2 SYGVKD. The CDR3 length is 13 residues. The CDR3 protein is CAIEGNRGETQYF. Here the CDR3 DNA reads TGTGCCATCGAGGGCAACAGGGGAGAGACCCAGTACTTC.

The chain combines TRBV12-3 or TRBV12-4 with TRBJ2-2, with 8 bases aligning to TRBD2. V shed 9 bases and J 3 bases; nucleotides not matched to a gene: 12. The CDR3 has 16 amino acids. DNA of the CDR3: TGTGCCAGTTCTAACCGGGGGGGACGAGACACCGGGGAGCTGTTTTTT. It translates to CASSNRGGRDTGELFF.

J is TRBJ2-5 and V is TRBV4-2; tentatively, D is TRBD1 or TRBD2 (5 bases each). V lost 0 bases to trimming and J lost 0 bases, with 14 bases between them. Germline V gene sequence: CDR1 LGHNA, CDR2 YNFKEQ. The CDR3 is made up of 17 amino acids. The DNA for the CDR3 is TGTGCCAGCAGCCAAGATCAGGGACGATCGTACCAAGAGACCCAGTACTTC. As protein: CASSQDQGRSYQETQYF.

The V call is TRBV12-3 or TRBV12-4, the J call TRBJ2-2; TRBD1 or TRBD2 may be the D gene (5 bases each). Trimming removed 8 bases from V and 9 bases from J, with 19 bases in between. The CDR3 length is 14 residues. The CDR3: CASGDGVGYRELFF. In nucleotides, the CDR3 is TGTGCCAGCGGGGACGGGGTTGGATACCGGGAGCTGTTTTTT.

J is TRBJ2-5 and V is TRBV4-1, with 14 bases aligning to TRBD2. Germline V lookup: CDR1 MGHRA, CDR2 YSYEKL. The V segment lost 1 base and the J segment 2 bases; nucleotides outside the gene matches: 6. CDR3 length: 18 residues. CDR3 in amino acids: CASSQGTSGGLRQETQYF. As DNA, the CDR3 is TGCGCCAGCAGCCAAGGGACTAGCGGGGGGCTCCGACAAGAGACCCAGTACTTC.

In this sample, this clonotype turned up a few times. The chain recombines TRBV12-3 or TRBV12-4 with TRBJ2-3; 10 nucleotides agree with TRBD2. CDR3 size: 17 residues. Germline trimming cut 4 bases from V and 7 bases from J; bases unmatched to any gene: 14. Written as DNA, the CDR3 is TGTGCCAGCAGTTCTAGGACTGGGACTAGCGACCCGTATACGCAGTATTTT. Amino acids: CASSSRTGTSDPYTQYF.

This clonotype was observed a handful of times. The chain carries TRBV28 and TRBJ1-1; the D is unclear. V lost 9 bases, J lost 5 bases, and 13 bases lay in between. Germline V lookup: CDR1 MDHEN, CDR2 SYDVKM. The CDR3 is 12 amino acids. The DNA of the CDR3 is TGTGCCAGTCTTAGGTCGGGGACTGAAGCTTTCTTT. This encodes CASLRSGTEAFF.

The J gene is TRBJ1-6, the V gene TRBV7-2; 8 bases are a match to TRBD1. The germline V gene encodes CDR1 SGHTA and CDR2 FQGNSA. The CDR3 covers 16 residues. J gave up 7 bases and V 4 bases, and 9 bases lay outside the gene matches. DNA for the CDR3: TGTGCCAGCAGCTCCCAATCTGGACAGGGCAATTCACCCCTCCACTTT. This codes for CASSSQSGQGNSPLHF.

The chain is built from TRBV20-1 and TRBJ1-5; TRBD1 matches 8 bases. This CDR3 is built from 15 residues. J gave up 2 bases and V 4 bases, and 7 bases lay outside the gene matches. Germline V gene lookup returns CDR1 DFQATT and CDR2 SNEGSKA (reference sequence). The CDR3 protein is CSAIPDRGGNQPQHF. CDR3 DNA sequence: TGCAGTGCTATCCCCGACAGGGGCGGCAATCAGCCCCAGCATTTT.

This clonotype was detected a few times. The chain employs TRBV29-1 and TRBJ1-1; D might be TRBD1 (5 bases). In germline, CDR1 is SQVTM, CDR2 ANQGSEA. V dropped 5 bases and J dropped 1 base, with 8 bases sitting between them. The CDR3 consists of 12 residues. The CDR3 is CSVQRGNTEAFF. The CDR3 nucleotides read TGCAGCGTTCAAAGGGGGAACACTGAAGCTTTCTTT.

This clonotype appeared a few times. V usage is TRBV3-1 and J usage is TRBJ2-1; TRBD2 aligns across 8 bases. Germline CDR1 LGHDT, CDR2 YNNKEL (reference sequence). CDR3 length equals 14 residues. Trimming removed 3 bases from V and 6 bases from J; junction bases left unmatched: 4. CDR3 amino acids: CASSHREGRNEQFF. The CDR3, as DNA: TGTGCCAGCAGCCATCGGGAGGGGCGCAATGAGCAGTTCTTC.

Many counts were recorded for this clonotype. The chain uses TRBV29-1 and TRBJ1-4, with a tentative D call TRBD1 (5 bases). Per germline, CDR1 SQVTM and CDR2 ANQGSEA. The V end was cut by 2 bases, the J end by 3 bases, with 10 bases between. The CDR3 covers 14 residues. CDR3 protein: CSVEPRGSNEKLFF. Here the CDR3 DNA reads TGCAGCGTTGAACCGCGGGGGTCTAATGAAAAACTGTTTTTT.

CDR3 bases: TGTGCCACCAAGGCAGGGGGGTTCAATGAGCAGTTCTTC. Residues: CATKAGGFNEQFF. The rearrangement uses TRBV24-1 and TRBJ2-1; D is possibly TRBD1 (7 bases). The CDR3 is made up of 13 amino acids. CDR1 KGHDR and CDR2 SFDVKD come from the germline V gene. Trimming pared 8 bases from V and 6 bases from J, leaving 13 bases between.

This clonotype was seen a few times. The genes are TRBV7-2 and TRBJ1-1; D gene unclear. Trimming shortened V by 1 base and J by 4 bases, and 10 bases separated the two germline ends. Germline V gene data show CDR1 as SGHTA and CDR2 as FQGNSA. The CDR3 is 14 residues long. The CDR3 is CASSLVWGSTEAFF. CDR3 coding DNA: TGTGCCAGCAGCTTAGTATGGGGTTCCACTGAAGCTTTCTTT.

This clonotype showed up just a few times. The rearrangement uses TRBV29-1 and TRBJ2-2; D gene uncertain. This CDR3 spans 12 amino acids. Germline V gives CDR1 SQVTM, CDR2 ANQGSEA. Trimming shortened V by 3 bases and J by 4 bases, and 6 bases separated the two germline ends. DNA of the CDR3: TGCAGCGTTGAGGGGTTCACCGGGGAGCTGTTTTTT. It translates to CSVEGFTGELFF.

This rearrangement joins TRBV5-6 to TRBJ2-7; D possibly corresponds to TRBD1 (5 bases). The CDR3 length is 14 residues. Trimming removed 1 base at V and 3 bases at J, with 11 bases between. Germline CDR1 is SGHDT and CDR2 is YYEEEE. In DNA form, the CDR3 reads TGTGCCAGCAGCTTGATGAACCAGGGCTACGAGCAGTACTTC. It is translated as CASSLMNQGYEQYF.

The sample holds many counts of this clonotype. This chain uses TRBV7-2 with TRBJ2-5; TRBD1 agrees at 7 bases. Trimming removed 1 base from V and 0 bases from J; junction bases left unmatched: 5. The CDR3 runs to 16 residues. Germline values: CDR1 SGHTA, CDR2 FQGNSA. CDR3 amino acids: CASSLVDRAYQETQYF. CDR3 in DNA: TGTGCCAGCAGCTTAGTAGACAGGGCGTACCAAGAGACCCAGTACTTC.

This clonotype was counted between two and nine times. This chain connects TRBV7-9 to TRBJ1-2, with D uncertain. Germline V gene sequence: CDR1 SEHNR, CDR2 FQNEAQ (reference sequence). The V end lost 1 base, the J end lost 5 bases, and 11 bases lay between the germline ends. This CDR3 spans 14 amino acids. CDR3 protein: CASSLEASFYGYTF. In nucleotides, the CDR3 is TGTGCCAGCAGCTTAGAAGCCAGCTTTTATGGCTACACCTTC.

V usage is TRBV12-3 or TRBV12-4 and J usage is TRBJ2-3, with 10 bases matching TRBD2. Trimming at V came to 7 bases and at J to 4 bases, leaving 8 bases not matched to a gene. This CDR3 contains 15 residues. The CDR3 region is CASTWSGGASDTQYF. The CDR3 DNA is TGTGCCAGCACTTGGAGCGGGGGGGCGTCAGATACGCAGTATTTT.

This clonotype has a handful of counts. The V and J genes are TRBV7-2 and TRBJ1-2; 9 nucleotides match TRBD1. V shed 6 bases and J 5 bases; nucleotides not matched to a gene: 4. The CDR3 is 13 residues long. Looked up from germline, CDR1 is SGHTA and CDR2 is FQGNSA. CDR3 amino acids: CASSTGGGYGYTF. CDR3 nucleotide sequence: TGTGCCAGCAGTACAGGGGGCGGGTATGGCTACACCTTC.

This clonotype was detected only a few times. V usage is TRBV14 and J usage is TRBJ2-2, with D maybe TRBD2 (5 bases). The germline V gene encodes CDR1 SGHDN and CDR2 FVKESK. The CDR3 contains 14 residues. V was shortened by 4 bases and J by 7 bases, with 13 bases between the two germline ends. This CDR3 is CASSPRGWDGELFF. CDR3 coding DNA: TGTGCCAGCAGCCCTCGGGGATGGGACGGGGAGCTGTTTTTT.

The genes are TRBV10-3 and TRBJ2-1; 15 bases agree with TRBD2. Trimming removed 4 bases from V and 0 bases from J; junction bases left unmatched: 7. The CDR3 totals 19 residues. CDR1 and CDR2 from the germline V gene are ENHRY and SYGVKD. CDR3 amino acids: CAISARTSGGAASYNEQFF. CDR3 DNA: TGTGCCATCAGTGCCCGGACTAGCGGGGGGGCCGCCTCCTACAATGAGCAGTTCTTC.

This clonotype has a handful of counts. The genes are TRBV20-1 and TRBJ1-2; D might be TRBD1 (6 bases). Germline V gene data show CDR1 as DFQATT and CDR2 as SNEGSKA (reference sequence). This CDR3 is built from 12 residues. Trimming cost V 5 bases and J 1 base, with 8 bases left between them. The CDR3 region is CSAADSNYGYTF. CDR3 DNA: TGCAGTGCTGCGGACAGTAACTATGGCTACACCTTC.

The gene calls are TRBV3-1 and TRBJ2-2, with 7 bases identical to TRBD2. J gave up 4 bases and V 1 base, and 9 bases lay outside the gene matches. CDR1 is LGHDT, CDR2 YNNKEL, per germline (reference sequence). CDR3 length: 17 residues. CDR3 coding DNA: TGTGCCAGCAGCCAAGGGGGTCTAGCGGCAAGCACCGGGGAGCTGTTTTTT. Its protein is CASSQGGLAASTGELFF.